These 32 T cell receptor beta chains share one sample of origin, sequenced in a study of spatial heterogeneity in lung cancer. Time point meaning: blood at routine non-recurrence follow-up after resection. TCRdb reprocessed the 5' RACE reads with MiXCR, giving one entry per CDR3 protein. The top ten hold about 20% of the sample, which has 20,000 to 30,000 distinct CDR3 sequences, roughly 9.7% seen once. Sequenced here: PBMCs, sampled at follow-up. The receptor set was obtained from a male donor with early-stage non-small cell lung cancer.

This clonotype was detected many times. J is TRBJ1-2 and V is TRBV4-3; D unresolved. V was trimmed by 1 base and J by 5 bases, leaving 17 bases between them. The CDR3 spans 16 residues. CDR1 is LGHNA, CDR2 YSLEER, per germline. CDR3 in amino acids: CASSQVGRDAAYGYTF. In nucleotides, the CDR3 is TGCGCCAGCAGCCAAGTGGGTAGGGATGCTGCTTATGGCTACACCTTC.

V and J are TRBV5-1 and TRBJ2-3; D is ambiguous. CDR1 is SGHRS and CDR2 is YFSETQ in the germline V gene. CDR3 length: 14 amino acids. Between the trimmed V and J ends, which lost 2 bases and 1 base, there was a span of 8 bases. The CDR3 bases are TGCGCCAGCAGCTTCCGACTCGGCACAGATACGCAGTATTTT. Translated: CASSFRLGTDTQYF.

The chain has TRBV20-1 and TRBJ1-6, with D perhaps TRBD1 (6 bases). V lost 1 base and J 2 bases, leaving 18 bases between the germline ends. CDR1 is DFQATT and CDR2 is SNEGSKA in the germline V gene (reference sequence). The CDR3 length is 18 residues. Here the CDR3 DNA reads TGCAGTGCTAGAGGGACAGCGGGGGGCTTAACCTATAATTCACCCCTCCACTTT. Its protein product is CSARGTAGGLTYNSPLHF.

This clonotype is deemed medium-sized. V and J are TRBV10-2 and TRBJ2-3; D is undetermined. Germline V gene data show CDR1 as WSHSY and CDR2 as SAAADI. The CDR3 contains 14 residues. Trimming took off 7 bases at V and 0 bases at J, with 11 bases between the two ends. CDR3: CASMATASTDTQYF. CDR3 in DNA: TGCGCCAGCATGGCGACGGCTAGCACAGATACGCAGTATTTT.

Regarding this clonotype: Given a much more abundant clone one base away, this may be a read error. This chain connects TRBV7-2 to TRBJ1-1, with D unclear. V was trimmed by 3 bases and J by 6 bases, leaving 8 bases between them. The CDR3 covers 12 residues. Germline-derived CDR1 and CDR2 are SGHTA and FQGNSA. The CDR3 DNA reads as TGTGCCAGCAGCTTTCCGGGTTCTGAAGCTTTCTTT. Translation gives CASSFPGSEAFF.

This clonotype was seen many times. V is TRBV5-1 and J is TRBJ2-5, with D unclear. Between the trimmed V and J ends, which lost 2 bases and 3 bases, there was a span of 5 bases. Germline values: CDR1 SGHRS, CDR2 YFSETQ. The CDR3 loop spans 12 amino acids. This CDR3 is CASSLPEETQYF. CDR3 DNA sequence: TGCGCCAGCAGCTTACCGGAAGAGACCCAGTACTTC.

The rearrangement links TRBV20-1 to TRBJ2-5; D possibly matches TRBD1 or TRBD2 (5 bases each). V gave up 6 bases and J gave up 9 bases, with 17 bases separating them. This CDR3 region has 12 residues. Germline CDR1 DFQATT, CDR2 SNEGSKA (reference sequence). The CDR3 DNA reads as TGCAGTGCCTCCCGGGACCTCGGGGCCCAGTACTTC. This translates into CSASRDLGAQYF.

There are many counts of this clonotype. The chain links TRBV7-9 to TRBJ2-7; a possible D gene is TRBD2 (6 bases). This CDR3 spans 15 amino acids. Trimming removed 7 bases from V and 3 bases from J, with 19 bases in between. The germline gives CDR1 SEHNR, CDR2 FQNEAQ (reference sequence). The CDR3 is CASTLGPGEYYEQYF. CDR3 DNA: TGTGCCAGCACCCTGGGACCGGGGGAATACTACGAGCAGTACTTC. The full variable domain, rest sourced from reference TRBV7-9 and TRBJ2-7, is DTGVSQNPRHKITKRGQNVTFRCDPISEHNRLYWYRQTLGQGPEFLTYFQNEAQLEKSRLLSDRFSAERPKGSFSTLEIQRTEQGDSAMYLCASTLGPGEYYEQYFGPGTRLTVT.

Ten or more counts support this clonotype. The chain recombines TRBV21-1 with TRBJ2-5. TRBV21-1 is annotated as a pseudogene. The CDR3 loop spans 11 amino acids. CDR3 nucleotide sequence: TGTGCCCATAAAAAGGGAGAGACCCAGTACTTC. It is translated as CAHKKGETQYF.

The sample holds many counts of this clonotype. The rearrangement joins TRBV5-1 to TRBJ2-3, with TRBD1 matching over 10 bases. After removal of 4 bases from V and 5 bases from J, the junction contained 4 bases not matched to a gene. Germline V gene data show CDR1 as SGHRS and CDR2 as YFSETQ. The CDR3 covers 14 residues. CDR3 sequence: CASSLDRGGDTQYF. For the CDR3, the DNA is TGCGCCAGCAGCCTGGACAGGGGGGGAGATACGCAGTATTTT.

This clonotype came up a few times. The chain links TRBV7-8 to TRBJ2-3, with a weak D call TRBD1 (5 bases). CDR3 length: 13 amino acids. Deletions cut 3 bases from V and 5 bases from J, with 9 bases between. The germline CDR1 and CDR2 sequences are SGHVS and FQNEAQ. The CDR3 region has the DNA TGTGCCAGCAGCTTCTCTACAGGAGATACGCAGTATTTT. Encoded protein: CASSFSTGDTQYF.

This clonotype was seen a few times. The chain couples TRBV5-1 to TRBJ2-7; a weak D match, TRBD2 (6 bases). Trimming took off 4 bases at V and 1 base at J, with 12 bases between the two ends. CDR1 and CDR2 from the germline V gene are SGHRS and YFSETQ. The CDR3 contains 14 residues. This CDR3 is CASSPGTFSYEQYF. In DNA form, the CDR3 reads TGCGCCAGCAGCCCAGGGACTTTTTCCTACGAGCAGTACTTC.

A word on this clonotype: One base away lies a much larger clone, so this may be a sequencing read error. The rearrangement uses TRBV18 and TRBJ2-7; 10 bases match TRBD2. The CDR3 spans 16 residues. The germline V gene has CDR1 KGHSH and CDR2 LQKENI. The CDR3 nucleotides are TGTGGCAGCTCACGATTTAGCGGGGGGCCCTCCTACGAGCAGTACTTC. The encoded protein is CGSSRFSGGPSYEQYF.

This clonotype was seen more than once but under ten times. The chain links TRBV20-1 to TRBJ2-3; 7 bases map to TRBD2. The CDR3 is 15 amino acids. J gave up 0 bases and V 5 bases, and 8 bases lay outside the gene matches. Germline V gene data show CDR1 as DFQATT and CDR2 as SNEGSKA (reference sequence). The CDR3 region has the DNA TGCAGTGCTGCCCTCACGGGACTAAGCACAGATACGCAGTATTTT. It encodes CSAALTGLSTDTQYF.

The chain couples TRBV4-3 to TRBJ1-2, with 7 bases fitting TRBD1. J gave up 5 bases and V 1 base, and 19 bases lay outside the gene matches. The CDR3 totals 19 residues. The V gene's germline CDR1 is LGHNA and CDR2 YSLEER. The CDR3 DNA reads TGCGCCAGCAGCCAAGTCGTTTGGGGACAGAGCCAACGAGGATATGGCTACACCTTC. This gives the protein CASSQVVWGQSQRGYGYTF.

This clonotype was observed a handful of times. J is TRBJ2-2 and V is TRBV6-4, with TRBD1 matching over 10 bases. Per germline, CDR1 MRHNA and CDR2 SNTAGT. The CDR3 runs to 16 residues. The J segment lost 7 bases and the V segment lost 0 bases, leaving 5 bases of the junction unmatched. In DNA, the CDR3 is TGTGCCAGCAGTGACTCGACGGGACAGGGGATCGGGGAGCTGTTTTTT. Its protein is CASSDSTGQGIGELFF.

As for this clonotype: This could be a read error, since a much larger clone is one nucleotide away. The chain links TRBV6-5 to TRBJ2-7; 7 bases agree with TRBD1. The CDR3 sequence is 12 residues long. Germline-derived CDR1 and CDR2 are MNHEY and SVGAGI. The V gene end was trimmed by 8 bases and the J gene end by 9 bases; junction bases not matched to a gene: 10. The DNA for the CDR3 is TGTGCCAGCTGTCTCGACAGGGTTTGGCAGTACTTC. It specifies CASCLDRVWQYF.

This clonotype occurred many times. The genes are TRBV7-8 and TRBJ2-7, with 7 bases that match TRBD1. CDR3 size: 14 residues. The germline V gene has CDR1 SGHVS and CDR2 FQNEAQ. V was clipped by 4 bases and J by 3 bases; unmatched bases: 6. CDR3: CASSSRDRIYEQYF. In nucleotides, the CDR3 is TGTGCCAGCAGCTCCAGGGACAGAATCTACGAGCAGTACTTC.

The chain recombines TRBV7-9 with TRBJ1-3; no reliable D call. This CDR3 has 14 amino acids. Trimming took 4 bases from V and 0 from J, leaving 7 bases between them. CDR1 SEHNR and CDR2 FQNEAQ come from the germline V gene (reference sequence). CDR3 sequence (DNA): TGTGCCAGCAGCTCGTTTTACTCTGGAAACACCATATATTTT. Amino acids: CASSSFYSGNTIYF. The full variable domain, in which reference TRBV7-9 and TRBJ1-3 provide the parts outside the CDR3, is DTGVSQNPRHKITKRGQNVTFRCDPISEHNRLYWYRQTLGQGPEFLTYFQNEAQLEKSRLLSDRFSAERPKGSFSTLEIQRTEQGDSAMYLCASSSFYSGNTIYFGEGSWLTVV.

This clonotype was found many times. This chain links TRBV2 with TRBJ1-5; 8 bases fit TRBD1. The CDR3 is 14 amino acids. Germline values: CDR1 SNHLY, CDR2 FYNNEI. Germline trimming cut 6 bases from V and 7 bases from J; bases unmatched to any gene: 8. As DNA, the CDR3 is TGTGCCAGCAGACCCGACAGGGGAGGACAGCCCCAGCATTTT. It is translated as CASRPDRGGQPQHF.

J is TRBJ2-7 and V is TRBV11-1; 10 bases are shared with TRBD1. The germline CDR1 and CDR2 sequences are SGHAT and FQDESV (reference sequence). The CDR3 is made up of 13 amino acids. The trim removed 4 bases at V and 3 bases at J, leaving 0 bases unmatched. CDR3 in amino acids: CASSWDRGYEQYF. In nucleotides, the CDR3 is TGTGCCAGCAGCTGGGACAGGGGCTACGAGCAGTACTTC.

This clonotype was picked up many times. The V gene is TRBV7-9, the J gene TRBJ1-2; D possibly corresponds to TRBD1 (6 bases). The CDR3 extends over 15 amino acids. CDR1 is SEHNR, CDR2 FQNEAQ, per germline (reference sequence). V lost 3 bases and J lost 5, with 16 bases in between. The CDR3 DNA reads TGTGCCAGCAGCTTCGCCGAGGACAGATTTTATGGCTACACCTTC. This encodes CASSFAEDRFYGYTF.

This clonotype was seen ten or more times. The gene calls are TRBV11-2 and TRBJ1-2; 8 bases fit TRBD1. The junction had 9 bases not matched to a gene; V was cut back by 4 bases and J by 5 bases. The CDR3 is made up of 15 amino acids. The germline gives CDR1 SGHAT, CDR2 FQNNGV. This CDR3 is CASSSIGQGDYGYTF. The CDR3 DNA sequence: TGTGCCAGCAGCTCAATCGGACAGGGAGATTATGGCTACACCTTC. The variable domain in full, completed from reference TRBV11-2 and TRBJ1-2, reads EAGVAQSPRYKIIEKRQSVAFWCNPISGHATLYWYQQILGQGPKLLIQFQNNGVVDDSQLPKDRFSAERLKGVDSTLKIQPAKLEDSAVYLCASSSIGQGDYGYTFGSGTRLTVV.

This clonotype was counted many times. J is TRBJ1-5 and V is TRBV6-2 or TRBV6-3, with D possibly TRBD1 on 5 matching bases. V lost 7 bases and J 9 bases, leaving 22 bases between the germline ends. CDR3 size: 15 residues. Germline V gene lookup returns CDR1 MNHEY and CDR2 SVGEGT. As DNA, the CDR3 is TGTGCCAGCACCGAACTAGGGGTAGGGGATGCGCCCCAGCATTTT. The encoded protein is CASTELGVGDAPQHF.

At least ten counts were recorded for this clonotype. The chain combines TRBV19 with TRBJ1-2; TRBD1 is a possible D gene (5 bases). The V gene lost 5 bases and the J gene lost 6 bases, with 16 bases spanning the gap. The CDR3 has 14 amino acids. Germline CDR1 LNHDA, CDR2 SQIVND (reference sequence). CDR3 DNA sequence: TGTGCCAGTAGTCCGAACGGGGGAATTGATGGCTACACCTTC. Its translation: CASSPNGGIDGYTF.

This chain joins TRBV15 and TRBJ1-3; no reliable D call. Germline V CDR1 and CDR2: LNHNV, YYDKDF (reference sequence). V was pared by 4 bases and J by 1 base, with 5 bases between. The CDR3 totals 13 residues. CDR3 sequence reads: CATSTGSGNTIYF. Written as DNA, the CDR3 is TGTGCCACCAGCACAGGATCTGGAAACACCATATATTTT.

The CDR3 reads CASSPWQDGAGANVLTF. The CDR3 region has the DNA TGTGCCAGTAGTCCCTGGCAGGATGGGGCTGGGGCCAACGTCCTGACTTTC. V and J are TRBV19 and TRBJ2-6; D gene ambiguous. V gave up 5 bases and J gave up 2 bases, with 16 bases separating them. Germline loops: CDR1 LNHDA, CDR2 SQIVND (reference sequence). CDR3 size: 17 residues.

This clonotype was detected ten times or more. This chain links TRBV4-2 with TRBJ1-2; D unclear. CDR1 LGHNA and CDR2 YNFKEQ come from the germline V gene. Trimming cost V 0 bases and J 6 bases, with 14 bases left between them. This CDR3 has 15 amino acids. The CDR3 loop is CASSQDPAGLHGYTF. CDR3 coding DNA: TGTGCCAGCAGCCAAGATCCCGCAGGTTTACATGGCTACACCTTC.

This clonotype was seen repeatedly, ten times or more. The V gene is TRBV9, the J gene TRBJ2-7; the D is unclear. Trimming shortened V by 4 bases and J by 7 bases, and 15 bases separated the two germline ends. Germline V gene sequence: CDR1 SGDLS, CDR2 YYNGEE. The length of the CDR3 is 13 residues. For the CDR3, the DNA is TGTGCCAGCAGCCCGCCCGACCTTAGGGAGCAGTACTTC. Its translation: CASSPPDLREQYF.

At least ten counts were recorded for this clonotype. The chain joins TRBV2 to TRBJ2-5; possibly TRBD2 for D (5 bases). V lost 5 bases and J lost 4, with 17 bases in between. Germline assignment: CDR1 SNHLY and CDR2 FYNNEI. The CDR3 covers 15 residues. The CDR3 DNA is TGTGCCAGCAGTCGTGACTGGGGAGTTGGAGAGACCCAGTACTTC. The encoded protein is CASSRDWGVGETQYF.

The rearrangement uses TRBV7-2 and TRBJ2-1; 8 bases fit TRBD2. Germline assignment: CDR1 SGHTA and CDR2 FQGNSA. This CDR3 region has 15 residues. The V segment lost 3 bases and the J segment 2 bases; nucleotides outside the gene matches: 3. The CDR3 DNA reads TGTGCCAGCAGCTTCGATAGCGGGGCCTACAATGAGCAGTTCTTC. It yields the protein CASSFDSGAYNEQFF.

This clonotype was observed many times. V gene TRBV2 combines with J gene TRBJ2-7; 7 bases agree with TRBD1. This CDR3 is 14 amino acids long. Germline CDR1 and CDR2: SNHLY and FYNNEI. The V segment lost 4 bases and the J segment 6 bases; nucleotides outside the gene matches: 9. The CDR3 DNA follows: TGTGCCAGCAGTGCGTGGGAAGGGGGCGGCGAGCAGTACTTC. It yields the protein CASSAWEGGGEQYF.